A selection of T cell receptor beta chains follows, all from one sample in a study of blood T cell repertoires in COVID-19. Repertoires were generated with immunoSEQ multiplex PCR, while TCRdb's copy carries only in-frame clones and drops some. This sample yields approximately 110,000 clones, of which 84% are seen a single time; roughly 6.5% belongs to the top ten. The sample taken for sequencing was peripheral blood. The origin of the receptors is a woman aged 45-60 years with acute or convalescent COVID-19. The CDR3 runs from the conserved cysteine through the conserved F or W. The D gene is left open where the match is weak. Some rows have no size entry. The others give once, few or many, or a class for an expanded clone.

cdr3_aa cdr3_nt d_call v_call clone_size j_call
CASSPGLAGGHSSTDTQYF TGTGCCAGCAGCCCGGGACTAGCGGGGGGCCACTCTAGCACAGATACGCAGTATTTT TRBD2 TRBV3-1/TRBV3-2 - TRBJ2-3
CASSLLGPPPEKLFF TGTGCCAGCAGTTTATTGGGGCCGCCCCCAGAAAAACTGTTTTTT - TRBV28 few TRBJ1-4
CASSTTSRLQGATEAFF TGTGCCAGCAGTACGACCTCCCGCCTTCAGGGGGCCACTGAAGCTTTCTTT TRBD1 TRBV27 once TRBJ1-1
CASSEDRASYEQYF TGCGCCAGCAGCGAGGACAGGGCATCCTACGAGCAGTACTTC TRBD1 TRBV5-1 few TRBJ2-7
CASSQGYKNTEAFF TGTGCCAGCAGCCAAGGGTACAAGAACACTGAAGCTTTCTTT - TRBV3-1/TRBV3-2 - TRBJ1-1
CASSVEGLAYNEQFF TGTGCCAGCAGCGTAGAGGGACTAGCCTACAATGAGCAGTTCTTC TRBD2 TRBV9 - TRBJ2-1
CASIGEVGRQVFSYEQYF TGTGCCAGCATCGGAGAGGTAGGAAGACAGGTTTTCTCCTACGAGCAGTACTTC - TRBV6-4 - TRBJ2-7
CASSHKGGYSPLHF TGTGCCAGCAGTCACAAGGGGGGGTATTCACCCCTCCACTTT - TRBV14 - TRBJ1-6
CASSHSPGTGVEAFF TGTGCCAGCAGCCATTCCCCCGGGACAGGGGTTGAAGCTTTCTTT TRBD1 TRBV3-1/TRBV3-2 - TRBJ1-1
CASSLGRVDTGELFF TGTGCCAGCAGCTTAGGGCGGGTCGACACCGGGGAGCTGTTTTTT - TRBV7-7 - TRBJ2-2
CASSPTSLGTDTQYF TGTGCCAGCAGTCCGACTAGTCTCGGCACAGATACGCAGTATTTT - TRBV2 few TRBJ2-3